The 2 T cell receptor beta chains in this list originate from one sample, sequenced in a study of T-cell memory formation after mild COVID-19. TCRdb reanalysed the 5' RACE reads using MiXCR and keeps one entry per CDR3 protein. The sample includes around 250,000 distinct CDR3 sequences, 8% to 9.5% of them seen just once. The sample was PBMCs or a T cell subset sorted from them (not recorded which). Receptors were obtained from a man in his late teens or twenties who had mild COVID-19 (a few samples of this study predate the infection). Cell type and time point are not known.

CDR3 sequence: CASSPGQGATEPQHF. In DNA, the CDR3 is TGCGCCAGCAGCCCAGGACAGGGGGCTACTGAGCCCCAGCATTTT. The J gene is TRBJ1-5, the V gene TRBV5-1, with 11 bases identical to TRBD1. The CDR3 is 15 residues long. The V gene's germline CDR1 is SGHRS and CDR2 YFSETQ. V was pared by 4 bases and J by 8 bases, with 8 bases of the junction left unmatched.

This clonotype was seen a handful of times. The gene calls are TRBV25-1 and TRBJ2-2; the D is unclear. Looked up from germline, CDR1 is MGHDK and CDR2 is SYGVNS. This CDR3 spans 12 amino acids. The V gene lost 10 bases and the J gene lost 6 bases, with 12 bases spanning the gap. Here the CDR3 reads CATPAGSGELFF. The DNA of the CDR3 is TGTGCCACCCCCGCCGGGTCCGGGGAGCTGTTTTTT.